Sequencing of this T cell receptor beta chain was carried out in a study of OX40 agonist ivuxolimab in advanced cancers. The overall study: Prior therapy, whether anti-PD-1, anti-PD-L1 or anti-CTLA-4, was allowed, and approximately 37% had some.

The CDR3 is made up of 15 amino acids. The ends were cut back, 4 bases at V and 0 bases at J, with 10 bases in the middle. Germline V gene lookup returns CDR1 PRHDT and CDR2 FYEKMQ (reference sequence). Study outcomes and limitations: Certain nonresponders likewise exhibited a low normalized T-cell clonal expansion.

Comments on this clone: Its antigen is undetermined.

TCRdb keeps only in-frame clones here, not all; method: immunoSEQ multiplex PCR. The sample shows 65,000 to 90,000 clones, around nine tenths of them seen only once. The chain joins TRBV13 to TRBJ2-1; tentative D call: TRBD2 (6 bases). This receptor was obtained from an adult with an advanced solid tumor such as melanoma, head and neck, liver or kidney cancer. This sample comprised CD4+ or CD8+ T cells sorted from blood, obtained in a trial of the OX40 agonist ivuxolimab. CDR3 residues: CASSSRGASYNEQFF. The CDR3 region has the DNA TGTGCCAGCAGCTCGCGGGGAGCCTCCTACAATGAGCAGTTCTTC.